This T cell receptor (beta chain) was obtained from a study of cytomegalovirus exposure and HLA in healthy donors. Study findings and constraints: Altogether, 150 to 200 TCR beta chains were recorded as cytomegalovirus-associated. Sequencing likely caused a cluster of highly shared sequence variants.

The PCR contained 60 Vbeta and 13 Jbeta primers. TCRdb keeps only in-frame clones here, not all; method: immunoSEQ multiplex PCR. The sample holds approximately 150,000 clones, roughly 82% seen once. Of note for this clone: What it binds is not known.

The CDR3 loop spans 14 amino acids. Per the germline V gene, CDR1 is KGHSH and CDR2 is LQKENI. With 3 bases removed from V and 7 bases from J, the gap between germline ends came to 13 bases. V is TRBV18 and J is TRBJ2-1; D is perhaps TRBD2 (7 bases). The sequence was obtained from a man aged 30 to 45 in good health and CMV-seropositive. The specimen sequenced was PBMCs. DNA for the CDR3: TGTGCCAGCTCACCTACGGGGGGCTCAAATGAGCAGTTCTTC. Residues: CASSPTGGSNEQFF.